This T cell receptor (beta chain) derives from a study of T cells in Graves' hyperthyroidism and ophthalmopathy. In this sample, this clonotype turned up many times. Relative to the germline gene, one junction end is altered; a read error may explain this. Amplification of TCR beta CDR3 regions used RNA as the template. The primer set for the first-round RT-PCR of the TCR CDR3 was HTBI. A single record per CDR3 protein comes from TCRdb applying MiXCR to the multiplex PCR reads. The sample has around 570,000 distinct CDR3 sequences, 15% to 20% seen once. Uncontrolled infection, other autoimmune disease, pregnancy or lactation barred patients from enrollment. The sample taken for sequencing was blood. The sequence was collected from a man aged 40-55 years with Graves' ophthalmopathy.

The CDR3 region has the DNA TGTGCCAGCAGCTTAGGGGGGAGCGGTCACAATAAGCAGTTCTTC. Its protein product is CASSLGGSGHNKQFF. The chain links TRBV11-2 to TRBJ2-1; D may match TRBD1 or TRBD2 (5 bases each). Germline assignment: CDR1 SGHAT and CDR2 FQNNGV. The CDR3 totals 15 residues. The full variable domain, in which reference TRBV11-2 and TRBJ2-1 provide the parts outside the CDR3, is EAGVAQSPRYKIIEKRQSVAFWCNPISGHATLYWYQQILGQGPKLLIQFQNNGVVDDSQLPKDRFSAERLKGVDSTLKIQPAKLEDSAVYLCASSLGGSGHNKQFFGPGTRLTVL.